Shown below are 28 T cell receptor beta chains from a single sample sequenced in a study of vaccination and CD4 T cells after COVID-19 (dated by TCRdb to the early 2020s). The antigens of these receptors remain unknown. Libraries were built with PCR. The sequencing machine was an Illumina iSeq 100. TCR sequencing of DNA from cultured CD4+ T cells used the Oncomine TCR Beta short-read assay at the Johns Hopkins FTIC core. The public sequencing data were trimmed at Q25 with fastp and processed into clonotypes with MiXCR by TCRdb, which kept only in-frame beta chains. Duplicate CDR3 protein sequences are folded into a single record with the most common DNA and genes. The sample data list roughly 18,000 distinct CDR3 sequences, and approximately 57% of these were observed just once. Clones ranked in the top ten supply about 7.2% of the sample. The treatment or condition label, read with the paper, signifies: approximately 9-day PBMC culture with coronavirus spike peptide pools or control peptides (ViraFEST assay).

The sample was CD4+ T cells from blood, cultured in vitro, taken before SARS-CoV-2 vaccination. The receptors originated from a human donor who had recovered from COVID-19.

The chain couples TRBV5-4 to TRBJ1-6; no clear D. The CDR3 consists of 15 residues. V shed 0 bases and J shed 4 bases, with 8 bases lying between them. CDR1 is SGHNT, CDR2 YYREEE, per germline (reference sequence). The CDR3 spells CASSLVTDYNSPLHF. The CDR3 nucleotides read TGTGCCAGCAGCTTGGTTACAGATTATAATTCACCCCTCCACTTT.

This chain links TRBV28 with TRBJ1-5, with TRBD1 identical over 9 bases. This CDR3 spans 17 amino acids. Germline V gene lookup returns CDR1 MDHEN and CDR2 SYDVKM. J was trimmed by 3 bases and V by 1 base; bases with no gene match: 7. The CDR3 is CASSLSATGGTNQPQHF. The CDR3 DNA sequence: TGTGCCAGCAGTTTATCCGCGACAGGGGGGACCAATCAGCCCCAGCATTTT.

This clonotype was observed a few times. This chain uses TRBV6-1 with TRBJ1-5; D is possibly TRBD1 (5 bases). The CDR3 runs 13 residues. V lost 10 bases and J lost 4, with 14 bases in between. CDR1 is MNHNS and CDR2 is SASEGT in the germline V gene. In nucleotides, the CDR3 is TGTGCCATCGGGACGGCCCAGAATCAGCCCCAGCATTTT. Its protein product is CAIGTAQNQPQHF.

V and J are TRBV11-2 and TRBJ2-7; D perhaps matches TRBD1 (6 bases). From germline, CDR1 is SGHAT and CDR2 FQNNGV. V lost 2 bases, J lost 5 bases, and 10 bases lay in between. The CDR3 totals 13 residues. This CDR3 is CASSLRPGDEQYF. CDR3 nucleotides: TGTGCCAGCAGCTTACGGCCAGGGGACGAGCAGTACTTC.

CDR3 sequence (DNA): TGTGCCAGCAGCTCTGAGCTAGCGGGACTCACCGGGGAGCTGTTTTTT. Translated, it gives CASSSELAGLTGELFF. This chain uses TRBV11-3 with TRBJ2-2; 9 bases match TRBD2. Per germline, CDR1 SGHNT and CDR2 YENEEA. The CDR3 consists of 16 residues. V gave up 4 bases and J gave up 4 bases; unmatched junction bases: 7.

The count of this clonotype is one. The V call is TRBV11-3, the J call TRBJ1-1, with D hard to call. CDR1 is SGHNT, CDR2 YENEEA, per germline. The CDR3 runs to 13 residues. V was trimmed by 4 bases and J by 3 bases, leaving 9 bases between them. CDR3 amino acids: CASSSGQDTEAFF. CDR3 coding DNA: TGTGCCAGCAGCTCCGGGCAGGACACTGAAGCTTTCTTT.

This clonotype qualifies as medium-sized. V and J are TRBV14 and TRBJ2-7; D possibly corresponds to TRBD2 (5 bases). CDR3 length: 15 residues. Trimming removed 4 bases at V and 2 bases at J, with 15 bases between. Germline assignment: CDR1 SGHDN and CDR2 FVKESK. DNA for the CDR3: TGTGCCAGCAGCCGAGGTAACAGCGGAACCTACGAGCAGTACTTC. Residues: CASSRGNSGTYEQYF.

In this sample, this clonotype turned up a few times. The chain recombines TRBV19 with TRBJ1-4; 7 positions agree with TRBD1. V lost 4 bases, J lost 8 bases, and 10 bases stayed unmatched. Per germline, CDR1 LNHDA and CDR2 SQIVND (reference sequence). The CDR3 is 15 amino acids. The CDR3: CASSKRQGSMEKLFF. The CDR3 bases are TGTGCCAGTAGTAAGCGACAGGGTTCGATGGAAAAACTGTTTTTT.

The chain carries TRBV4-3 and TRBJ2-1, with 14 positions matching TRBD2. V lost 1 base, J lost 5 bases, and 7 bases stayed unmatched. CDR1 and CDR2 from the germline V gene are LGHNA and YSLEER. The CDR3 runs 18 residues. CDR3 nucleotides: TGCGCCAGCAGCCAAGCGACTAGCGGGAGGGGACGAAACAATGAGCAGTTCTTC. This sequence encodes CASSQATSGRGRNNEQFF.

In nucleotides, the CDR3 is TGTGCCACCAGTGATACGAAGCGGGCGGGGACGCAGTACTTC. It translates to CATSDTKRAGTQYF. The gene calls are TRBV24-1 and TRBJ2-7, with D possibly being TRBD2 (6 bases). Between the trimmed V and J ends, which lost 3 bases and 9 bases, there was a span of 17 bases. In germline, CDR1 is KGHDR, CDR2 SFDVKD. The CDR3 runs 14 residues.

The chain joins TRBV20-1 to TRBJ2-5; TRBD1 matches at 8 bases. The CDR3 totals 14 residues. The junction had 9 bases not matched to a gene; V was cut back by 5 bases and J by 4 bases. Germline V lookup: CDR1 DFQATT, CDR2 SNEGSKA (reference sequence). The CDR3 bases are TGCAGTGCTGGCAGGACAGGGAAGGGAGAGACCCAGTACTTC. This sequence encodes CSAGRTGKGETQYF.

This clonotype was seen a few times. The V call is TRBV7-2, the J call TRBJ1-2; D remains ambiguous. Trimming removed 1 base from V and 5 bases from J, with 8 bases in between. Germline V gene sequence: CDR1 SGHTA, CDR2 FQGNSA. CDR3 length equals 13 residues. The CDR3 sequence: CASSLGSFYGYTF. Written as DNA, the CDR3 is TGTGCCAGCAGCTTAGGGTCTTTTTATGGCTACACCTTC.

CDR3 region: CASSLAGRAGGRASNQPQHF. The DNA of the CDR3 is TGTGCCAGCAGTTTAGCCGGACGGGCCGGAGGACGGGCTAGCAATCAGCCCCAGCATTTT. This rearrangement joins TRBV28 to TRBJ1-5; D ambiguous. V was shortened by 2 bases and J by 0 bases, with 23 bases between the two germline ends. The CDR3 runs 20 residues. Per germline, CDR1 MDHEN and CDR2 SYDVKM. Full variable domain (missing parts from reference TRBV28 and TRBJ1-5): DVKVTQSSRYLVKRTGEKVFLECVQDMDHENMFWYRQDPGLGLRLIYFSYDVKMKEKGDIPEGYSVSREKKERFSLILESASTNQTSMYLCASSLAGRAGGRASNQPQHFGDGTRLSIL.

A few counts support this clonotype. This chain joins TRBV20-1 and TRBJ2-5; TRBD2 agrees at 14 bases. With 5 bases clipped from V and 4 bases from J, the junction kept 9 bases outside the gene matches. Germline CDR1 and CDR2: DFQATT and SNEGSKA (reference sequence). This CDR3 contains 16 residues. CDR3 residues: CSAGTSGSISRETQYF. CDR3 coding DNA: TGCAGTGCTGGGACTAGCGGGAGTATAAGCCGAGAGACCCAGTACTTC.

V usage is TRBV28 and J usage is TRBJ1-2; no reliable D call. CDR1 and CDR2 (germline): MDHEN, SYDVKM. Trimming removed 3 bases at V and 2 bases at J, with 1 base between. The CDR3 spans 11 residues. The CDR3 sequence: CASSLNYGYTF. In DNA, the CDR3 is TGTGCCAGCAGTTTGAACTATGGCTACACCTTC.

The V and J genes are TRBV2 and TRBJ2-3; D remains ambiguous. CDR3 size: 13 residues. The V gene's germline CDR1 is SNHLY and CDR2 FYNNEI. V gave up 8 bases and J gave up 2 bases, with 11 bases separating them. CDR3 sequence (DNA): TGTGCCAGCCAAGATGCATTCACAGATACGCAGTATTTT. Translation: CASQDAFTDTQYF. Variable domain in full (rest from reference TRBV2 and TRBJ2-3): EPEVTQTPSHQVTQMGQEVILRCVPISNHLYFYWYRQILGQKVEFLVSFYNNEISEKSEIFDDQFSVERPDGSNFTLKIRSTKLEDSAMYFCASQDAFTDTQYFGPGTRLTVL.

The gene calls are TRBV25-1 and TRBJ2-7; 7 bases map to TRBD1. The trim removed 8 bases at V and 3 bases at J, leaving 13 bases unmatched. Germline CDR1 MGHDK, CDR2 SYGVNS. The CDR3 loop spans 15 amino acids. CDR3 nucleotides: TGTGCCAGCGTTGGGTGGGGGACAGCAAACTACGAGCAGTACTTC. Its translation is CASVGWGTANYEQYF.

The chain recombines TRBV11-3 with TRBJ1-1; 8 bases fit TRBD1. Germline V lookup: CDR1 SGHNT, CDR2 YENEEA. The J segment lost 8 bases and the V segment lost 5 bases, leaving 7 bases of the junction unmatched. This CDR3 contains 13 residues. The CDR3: CASSPFGQGEAFF. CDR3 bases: TGTGCCAGCAGCCCATTCGGACAGGGAGAAGCTTTCTTT. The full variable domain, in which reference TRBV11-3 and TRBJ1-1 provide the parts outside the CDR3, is EAGVVQSPRYKIIEKKQPVAFWCNPISGHNTLYWYLQNLGQGPELLIRYENEEAVDDSQLPKDRFSAERLKGVDSTLKIQPAELGDSAVYLCASSPFGQGEAFFGQGTRLTVV.

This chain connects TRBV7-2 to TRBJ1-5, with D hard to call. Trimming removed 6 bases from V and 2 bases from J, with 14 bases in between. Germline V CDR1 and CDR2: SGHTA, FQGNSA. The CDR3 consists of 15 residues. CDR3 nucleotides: TGTGCCAGCAGACCGCTGGGCTTTGGCAATCAGCCCCAGCATTTT. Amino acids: CASRPLGFGNQPQHF.

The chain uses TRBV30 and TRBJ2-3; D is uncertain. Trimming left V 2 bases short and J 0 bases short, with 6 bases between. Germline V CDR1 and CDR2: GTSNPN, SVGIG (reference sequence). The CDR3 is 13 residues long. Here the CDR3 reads CAWSFQSTDTQYF. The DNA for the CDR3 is TGTGCCTGGAGTTTCCAAAGCACAGATACGCAGTATTTT.

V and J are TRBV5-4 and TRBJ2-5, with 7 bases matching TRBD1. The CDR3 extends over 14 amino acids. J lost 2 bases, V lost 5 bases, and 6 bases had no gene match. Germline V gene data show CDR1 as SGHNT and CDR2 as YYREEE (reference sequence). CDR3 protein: CASRNPGQQETQYF. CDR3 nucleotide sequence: TGTGCCAGCAGGAATCCGGGACAGCAAGAGACCCAGTACTTC.

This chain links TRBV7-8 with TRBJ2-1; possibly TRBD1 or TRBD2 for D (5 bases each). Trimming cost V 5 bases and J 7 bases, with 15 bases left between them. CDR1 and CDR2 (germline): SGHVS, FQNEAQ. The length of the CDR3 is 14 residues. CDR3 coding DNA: TGTGCCAGCAGCGGGACGCGACTGGGGAATGAGCAGTTCTTC. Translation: CASSGTRLGNEQFF. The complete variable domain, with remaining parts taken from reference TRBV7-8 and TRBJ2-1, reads GAGVSQSPRYKVAKRGQDVALRCDPISGHVSLFWYQQALGQGPEFLTYFQNEAQLDKSGLPSDRFFAERPEGSVSTLKIQRTQQEDSAVYLCASSGTRLGNEQFFGPGTRLTVL.

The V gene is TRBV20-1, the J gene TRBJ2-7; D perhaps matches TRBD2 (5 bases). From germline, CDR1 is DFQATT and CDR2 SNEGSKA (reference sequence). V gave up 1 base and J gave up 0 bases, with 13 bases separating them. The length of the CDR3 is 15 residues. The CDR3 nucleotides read TGCAGTGCTAGAGGCTCTAGCAGAGACTCCTACGAGCAGTACTTC. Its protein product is CSARGSSRDSYEQYF.

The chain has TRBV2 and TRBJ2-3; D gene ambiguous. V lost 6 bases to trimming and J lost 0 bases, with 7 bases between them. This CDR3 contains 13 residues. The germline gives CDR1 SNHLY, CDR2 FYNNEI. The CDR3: CASRASSTDTQYF. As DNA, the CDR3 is TGTGCCAGCAGAGCTTCTAGCACAGATACGCAGTATTTT.

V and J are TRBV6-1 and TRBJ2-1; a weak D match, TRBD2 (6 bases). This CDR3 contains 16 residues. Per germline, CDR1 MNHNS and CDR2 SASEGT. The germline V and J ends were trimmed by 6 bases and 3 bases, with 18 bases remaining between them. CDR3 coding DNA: TGTGCCAGCAGACCGACTGGCGGGGTCCGCTACAATGAGCAGTTCTTC. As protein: CASRPTGGVRYNEQFF.

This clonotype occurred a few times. The CDR3 spells CASSRTGSYGYTF. CDR3 in DNA: TGTGCCAGCAGCAGAACAGGGAGCTATGGCTACACCTTC. The chain carries TRBV6-1 and TRBJ1-2; a weak D match, TRBD1 (6 bases). The CDR3 runs 13 residues. Germline values: CDR1 MNHNS, CDR2 SASEGT. With 6 bases removed from V and 4 bases from J, the gap between germline ends came to 12 bases.

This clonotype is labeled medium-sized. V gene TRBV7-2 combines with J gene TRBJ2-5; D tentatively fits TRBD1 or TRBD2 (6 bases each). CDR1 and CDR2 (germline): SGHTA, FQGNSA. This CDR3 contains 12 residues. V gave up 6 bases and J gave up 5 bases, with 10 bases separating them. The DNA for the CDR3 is TGTGCCAGCAGTCGGAGGGGGGAGACCCAGTACTTC. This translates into CASSRRGETQYF.

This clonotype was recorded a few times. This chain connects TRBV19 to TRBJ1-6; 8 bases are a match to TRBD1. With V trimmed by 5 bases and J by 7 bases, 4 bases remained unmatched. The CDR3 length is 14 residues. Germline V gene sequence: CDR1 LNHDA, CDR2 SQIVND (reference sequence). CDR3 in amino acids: CASSRTGINSPLHF. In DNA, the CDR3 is TGTGCCAGTAGTCGGACAGGGATCAATTCACCCCTCCACTTT.